This TCR beta chain came from a study of OX40 agonist ivuxolimab in advanced cancers. About the study: Hepatocellular carcinoma, melanoma, renal cell or head and neck cancer was diagnosed in the dose-escalation patients.

The study sampled blood at baseline, cycle 4 day 1, and cycle 7 day 1. The table came from immunoSEQ multiplex PCR; TCRdb's copy has only in-frame clones and leaves some out. The sample shows some 76,000 clones, about 89% of them seen only once. CDR3 length equals 15 residues. The germline V gene encodes CDR1 SGHKS and CDR2 YYEKEE (reference sequence). V dropped 4 bases and J dropped 4 bases, with 16 bases sitting between them. The chain has TRBV5-5 and TRBJ2-3, with no clear D. Sequencing was performed on CD4+ or CD8+ T cells sorted from blood, taken in a trial of the OX40 agonist ivuxolimab. The TCR originated in an adult with an advanced solid tumor such as melanoma, head and neck, liver or kidney cancer. The CDR3: CASSPTYLGADTQYF. The CDR3 region has the DNA TGTGCCAGCAGCCCAACCTACCTGGGCGCAGATACGCAGTATTTT.